The entry below describes one T cell receptor (beta chain). This CDR3 contains 15 residues. Germline V gene lookup returns CDR1 KGHSH and CDR2 LQKENI. Trimming removed 1 base at V and 0 bases at J, with 7 bases between. This sample stems from a study of T cell responses to AZD1222 COVID-19 vaccine. TCRdb's table, derived via immunoSEQ multiplex PCR, lists solely in-frame clones and lacks some. Altogether roughly 120,000 clones are present, about 91% being singletons, with the ten largest covering roughly 6.7%. The TCR was taken from an adult who received the AZD1222 COVID-19 vaccine. The specimen was peripheral blood, collected 28 days after the second AZD1222 dose. The chain recombines TRBV18 with TRBJ1-5; no clear D gene. CDR3 region: CASSPQPGSNQPQHF. For the CDR3, the DNA is TGTGCCAGCTCACCACAGCCAGGTAGCAATCAGCCCCAGCATTTT.